This T cell receptor (beta chain) was recorded in a study of prognosis after radiotherapy for stage I lung cancer. Study as a whole: All non-small cell lung cancer patients were considered medically inoperable.

The ends were cut back, 5 bases at V and 6 bases at J, with 14 bases in the middle. CDR3 size: 13 residues. Germline V lookup: CDR1 LNHDA, CDR2 SQIVND (reference sequence). Genomic DNA was subjected to two-round multiplex PCR for amplification of TCR beta CDR3. Gene-specific primers for each TRBV and TRBJ gene drove first-round PCR. One entry per CDR3 protein results from TCRdb running MiXCR on the multiplex PCR reads. Of more than 11,000 distinct CDR3 sequences listed, 45% to 55% were seen once; the top ten hold more than 30%. Here the sequenced sample was PBMCs, taken before or after stereotactic body radiation therapy (not recorded which). The chain is built from TRBV19 and TRBJ2-7; D is unclear. The clonotype was recovered from a donor aged 50 or older with non-small cell lung cancer. The DNA of the CDR3 is TGTGCCAGTAGTGGTACTACCCGGTGCGAGCAGTACTTC. Translation gives CASSGTTRCEQYF.